A selection of T cell receptor beta chains follows, all from one sample in a study of OX40 agonist ivuxolimab in advanced cancers. Libraries were prepared by immunoSEQ multiplex PCR; TCRdb keeps only in-frame clonotypes and omits some of them. The repertoire includes around 57,000 clones, more than 80% of them detected once, and roughly 1.1% sits in the top ten. The material sequenced was CD4+ or CD8+ T cells sorted from blood, taken in a trial of the OX40 agonist ivuxolimab. These TCRs come from an adult with an advanced solid tumor such as melanoma, head and neck, liver or kidney cancer. CDR3s include the opening cysteine and the closing phenylalanine or tryptophan. The order of the fields is J gene, V gene, clone size, D gene, CDR3 protein, CDR3 DNA. A D gene is named only where the DNA matches it firmly. Not all rows give a size; the values are once, few, many and, for expanded clones, a class.

TRBJ2-1 | TRBV5-1 | - | TRBD2 | CASSTGLVYNEQFF | TGCGCCAGCAGCACGGGACTAGTTTACAATGAGCAGTTCTTC
TRBJ1-1 | TRBV7-9 | - | - | CASSPSTNTEAFF | TGTGCCAGCAGTCCATCAACGAACACTGAAGCTTTCTTT
TRBJ2-5 | TRBV6-1 | - | - | CASSVAGAIGETQYF | TGTGCCAGCAGTGTTGCCGGGGCGATTGGGGAGACCCAGTACTTC
TRBJ2-3 | TRBV18 | - | - | CASSQGQLASTDTQYF | TGTGCCAGCTCACAAGGACAGCTTGCTAGCACAGATACGCAGTATTTT
TRBJ2-2 | TRBV6-1 | - | TRBD1 | CASSGTGGTGELFF | TGTGCCAGCAGTGGGACAGGGGGCACCGGGGAGCTGTTTTTT
TRBJ2-3 | TRBV5-1 | - | TRBD2 | CASSLGPTSGRPTDTQYF | TGCGCCAGCAGCTTGGGGCCCACTAGCGGGAGGCCCACAGATACGCAGTATTTT
TRBJ2-7 | TRBV30 | - | TRBD1 | CAWSLGQGAGEQYF | TGTGCCTGGAGCTTGGGACAGGGGGCCGGAGAGCAGTACTTC
TRBJ1-2 | TRBV18 | - | - | CASSRDGNPFSYGYTF | TGTGCCAGCTCCAGGGACGGAAACCCCTTCTCCTATGGCTACACCTTC
TRBJ2-1 | TRBV19 | - | TRBD1 | CASSGQGNNEQFF | TGTGCCAGTAGTGGACAGGGAAACAATGAGCAGTTCTTC
TRBJ1-5 | TRBV30 | once | - | CAWSVPNGGHQPQHF | TGTGCCTGGAGTGTACCCAACGGAGGTCATCAGCCCCAGCATTTT
TRBJ2-1 | TRBV7-9 | - | TRBD1 | CASSLGTGDYNEQFF | TGTGCCAGCAGCTTAGGGACAGGGGACTACAATGAGCAGTTCTTC
TRBJ2-5 | TRBV5-1 | - | - | CASSSGRAQETQYF | TGCGCCAGCAGCAGCGGACGGGCACAAGAGACCCAGTACTTC
TRBJ2-3 | TRBV7-8 | - | - | CASSLRTAATDTQYF | TGTGCCAGCAGCCTCAGGACAGCGGCCACAGATACGCAGTATTTT
TRBJ2-3 | TRBV6-6 | - | TRBD2 | CASSNSGRGADTQYF | TGTGCCAGCAGTAATAGCGGGAGGGGCGCAGATACGCAGTATTTT
TRBJ2-3 | TRBV5-4 | - | - | CASSLDVFTDTQYF | TGTGCCAGCAGCTTGGATGTCTTCACAGATACGCAGTATTTT
TRBJ1-2 | TRBV7-2 | - | - | CASSLVEGRSGAHGYTF | TGTGCCAGCAGCTTAGTCGAGGGGAGGTCAGGGGCCCATGGCTACACCTTC